This TCR beta chain is from a study of blood T cell repertoires in COVID-19. As for the study in general: Researchers got acute and convalescent COVID-19 samples from the United States, Italy and Spain. Sources were T cells, B-cell-depleted T cells, or PBMCs; the material itself was cDNA or gDNA.

Per the original methods: Amplification of reference gene primers provided the estimated nucleated cell counts. TCRdb keeps only in-frame clones here, not all; method: immunoSEQ multiplex PCR. D and trimming come from the DNA, and the V and J calls and clone size come from that table. Among about 110,000 clones listed, 60% to 80% were seen once. The V end was cut by 2 bases, the J end by 6 bases, with 9 bases between. The CDR3 length is 13 residues. The germline gives CDR1 SGHKS, CDR2 YYEKEE (reference sequence). Sequencing was carried out using peripheral blood. This TCR was recovered from a woman of 80 years or more with active or convalescent COVID-19. This sequence joins TRBV5-5 and TRBJ2-1; D not resolved. CDR3 amino acids: CASSLGTGNEQFF. In DNA form, the CDR3 reads TGTGCCAGCAGCTTAGGAACGGGCAATGAGCAGTTCTTC. Full variable domain (remainder filled in from reference TRBV5-5 and TRBJ2-1): DAGVTQSPTHLIKTRGQQVTLRCSPISGHKSVSWYQQVLGQGPQFIFQYYEKEERGRGNFPDRFSARQFPNYSSELNVNALLLGDSALYLCASSLGTGNEQFFGPGTRLTVL.